Each of the 28 T cell receptor beta chains below was sequenced from the same sample in a study of monozygotic twins with inflammatory bowel disease. From its re-call of the 5' RACE reads, TCRdb lists each CDR3 protein once, without DNA. The sample table sets out 200,000 to 250,000 distinct CDR3 sequences. Sequenced material: blood. These receptors were collected from a human donor with ulcerative colitis or Crohn's disease, or a healthy co-twin of an affected twin (not recorded which).

This chain uses TRBV18 with TRBJ1-5; the D call from TCRdb, TRBD1, cannot be confirmed without DNA. The CDR3 has 15 amino acids. The germline CDR1 and CDR2 sequences are KGHSH and LQKENI. The CDR3: CASSPGTGSSQPQHF.

V and J are TRBV12-3 or TRBV12-4 and TRBJ1-6; checking the TCRdb D call of TRBD1 is not possible without DNA. CDR3 length: 12 residues. CDR3 sequence: CASRKGDSPLHF.

V is TRBV23-1 and J is TRBJ1-5. Being an ORF, TRBV23-1 has a function that is uncertain. This CDR3 has 14 amino acids. The CDR3 sequence: CASTQKGRNQPQHF.

The J gene is TRBJ1-4, the V gene TRBV20-1. This CDR3 has 14 amino acids. Per the germline V gene, CDR1 is DFQATT and CDR2 is SNEGSKA (reference sequence). Here the CDR3 reads CSARGNGANEKLFF.

V usage is TRBV13 and J usage is TRBJ2-7; absent DNA, TCRdb's TRBD1 call cannot be checked. The germline CDR1 and CDR2 sequences are PRHDT and FYEKMQ (reference sequence). CDR3 length equals 13 residues. CDR3 amino acids: CASSLTGDYEQYF.

V is TRBV30 and J is TRBJ2-7; TCRdb returns TRBD1, unconfirmable since there is no DNA. This CDR3 contains 13 residues. CDR1 and CDR2 (germline): GTSNPN, SVGIG (reference sequence). The CDR3 loop is CASHRDNRNEQYF.

This rearrangement joins TRBV7-9 to TRBJ2-1; as DNA is missing, the TRBD2 call by TCRdb cannot be tested. The V gene's germline CDR1 is SEHNR and CDR2 FQNEAQ (reference sequence). The CDR3 runs to 15 residues. CDR3 protein: CASNSPGITYNEQFF.

The chain recombines TRBV10-3 with TRBJ1-2; TCRdb names TRBD1, which stays unverified in the absence of DNA. The CDR3 contains 14 residues. Germline V CDR1 and CDR2: ENHRY, SYGVKD. The CDR3 reads CAIRSGQGNYGYTF.

The chain couples TRBV11-2 to TRBJ2-3; without DNA, the TCRdb call of TRBD2 cannot be checked. The V gene's germline CDR1 is SGHAT and CDR2 FQNNGV. The CDR3 length is 14 residues. This CDR3 reads CASSLGPSRDTQYF.

The rearrangement joins TRBV6-5 to TRBJ2-2; no DNA is available, so the TRBD1 call from TCRdb remains unchecked. The CDR3 sequence is 16 residues long. The V gene's germline CDR1 is MNHEY and CDR2 SVGAGI. CDR3 sequence reads: CASSSYDRTNTGELFF.

The genes are TRBV20-1 and TRBJ1-5; absent DNA, TCRdb's TRBD1 call cannot be checked. Looked up from germline, CDR1 is DFQATT and CDR2 is SNEGSKA (reference sequence). This CDR3 is 13 amino acids long. The CDR3 is CSASTGGNQPQHF.

The V call is TRBV29-1, the J call TRBJ1-2. CDR3 length: 12 amino acids. Germline CDR1 SQVTM, CDR2 ANQGSEA. CDR3 amino acids: CSVARAENGYTF.

The chain combines TRBV5-1 with TRBJ1-2. Germline CDR1 is SGHRS and CDR2 is YFSETQ. This CDR3 region has 13 residues. CDR3: CASSSGGLRGYTF.

V usage is TRBV7-9 and J usage is TRBJ2-7. Looked up from germline, CDR1 is SEHNR and CDR2 is FQNEAQ (reference sequence). The CDR3 extends over 14 amino acids. CDR3 loop: CASSSPSVVVDKYF.

This sequence joins TRBV7-2 and TRBJ2-5. This CDR3 spans 14 amino acids. The germline V gene has CDR1 SGHTA and CDR2 FQGNSA. CDR3 in amino acids: CASSPYGHQETQYF.

V is TRBV20-1 and J is TRBJ1-5; TCRdb's D call of TRBD1 is untestable without DNA. This CDR3 is 15 amino acids long. From germline, CDR1 is DFQATT and CDR2 SNEGSKA (reference sequence). The CDR3 region is CSARRTGPSNQPQHF.

The genes are TRBV19 and TRBJ2-3. Germline V gene data show CDR1 as LNHDA and CDR2 as SQIVND (reference sequence). This CDR3 has 16 amino acids. The CDR3: CASSIDRSDYTDTQYF.

The rearrangement uses TRBV10-3 and TRBJ1-1; with no DNA, the TCRdb D assignment of TRBD1 cannot be verified. Per germline, CDR1 ENHRY and CDR2 SYGVKD. This CDR3 region has 14 residues. The chain's CDR3 is CAIKGQGADTEAFF.

The chain joins TRBV20-1 to TRBJ2-7; TCRdb's assignment of TRBD2 cannot be checked, as there is no DNA. The V gene's germline CDR1 is DFQATT and CDR2 SNEGSKA (reference sequence). This CDR3 spans 14 amino acids. The CDR3 sequence: CSASLPRGSYEQYF.

The chain has TRBV2 and TRBJ2-7. The CDR3 length is 16 residues. CDR1 and CDR2 from the germline V gene are SNHLY and FYNNEI. Here the CDR3 reads CASSSFRQIRLYEQYF. The full variable domain, with the rest looked up from reference TRBV2 and TRBJ2-7, is EPEVTQTPSHQVTQMGQEVILRCVPISNHLYFYWYRQILGQKVEFLVSFYNNEISEKSEIFDDQFSVERPDGSNFTLKIRSTKLEDSAMYFCASSSFRQIRLYEQYFGPGTRLTVT.

The chain links TRBV5-8 to TRBJ2-6; TCRdb calls TRBD1, which cannot be checked without DNA. The CDR3 extends over 17 amino acids. Germline CDR1 reads SGHTS; CDR2 reads YDEGEE. The chain's CDR3 is CASSSVPGTGVSNVLTF. Full variable domain (missing parts from reference TRBV5-8 and TRBJ2-6): EAGVTQSPTHLIKTRGQQATLRCSPISGHTSVYWYQQALGLGLQFLLWYDEGEERNRGNFPPRFSGRQFPNYSSELNVNALELEDSALYLCASSSVPGTGVSNVLTFGAGSRLTVL.

The CDR3 loop reads CASRKNGELFF. V usage is TRBV5-1 and J usage is TRBJ2-2. The CDR3 length is 11 residues. CDR1 and CDR2 from the germline V gene are SGHRS and YFSETQ.

This rearrangement joins TRBV5-1 to TRBJ1-4; TCRdb's D call of TRBD1 is untestable without DNA. Germline V gives CDR1 SGHRS, CDR2 YFSETQ. This CDR3 comprises 14 residues. CDR3 in amino acids: CASSLGQDNEKLFF.

The genes are TRBV20-1 and TRBJ2-3; TCRdb's D call of TRBD2 is untestable without DNA. The CDR3 is 14 amino acids. Germline V gives CDR1 DFQATT, CDR2 SNEGSKA (reference sequence). The CDR3 sequence: CSARDTAGAATQYF.

The chain joins TRBV5-1 to TRBJ1-1; TCRdb's D call of TRBD1 is untestable without DNA. Per the germline V gene, CDR1 is SGHRS and CDR2 is YFSETQ. The CDR3 runs to 15 residues. The CDR3: CASSRGQGARTEAFF.

The J gene is TRBJ1-1, the V gene TRBV20-1; TCRdb's D call of TRBD1 is untestable without DNA. Germline CDR1 is DFQATT and CDR2 is SNEGSKA (reference sequence). This CDR3 spans 14 amino acids. This CDR3 reads CSPYLAGSNTEAFF.

This chain uses TRBV12-3 or TRBV12-4 with TRBJ2-5; TCRdb's D call of TRBD1 is untestable without DNA. CDR3 size: 14 residues. CDR3 sequence: CASSAGALEETQYF.

The chain recombines TRBV6-1 with TRBJ2-7; TCRdb returns TRBD1, unconfirmable since there is no DNA. CDR1 is MNHNS and CDR2 is SASEGT in the germline V gene. The CDR3 spans 14 residues. The CDR3 sequence: CASRLTGAAYEQYF.